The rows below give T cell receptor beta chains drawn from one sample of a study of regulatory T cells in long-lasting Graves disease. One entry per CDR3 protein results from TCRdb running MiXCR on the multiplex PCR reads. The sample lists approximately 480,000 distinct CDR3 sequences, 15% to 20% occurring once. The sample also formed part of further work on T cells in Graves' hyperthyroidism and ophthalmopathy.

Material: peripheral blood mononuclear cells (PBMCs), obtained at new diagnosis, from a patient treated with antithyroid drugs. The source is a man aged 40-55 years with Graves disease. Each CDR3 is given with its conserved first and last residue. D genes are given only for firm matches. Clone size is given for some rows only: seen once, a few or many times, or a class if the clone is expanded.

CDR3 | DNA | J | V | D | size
CASSPLTGRGDNEQFF | TGTGCCAGCAGCCCGTTGACAGGCCGAGGAGACAATGAGCAGTTCTTC | TRBJ2-1 | TRBV27 | . | .
CSAPGGGLNTEAFF | TGCAGTGCCCCGGGGGGCGGACTGAACACTGAAGCTTTCTTT | TRBJ1-1 | TRBV20-1 | . | many
CASSFGQGGSDTQYF | TGTGCCAGCAGTTTCGGACAGGGAGGGTCAGATACGCAGTATTTT | TRBJ2-3 | TRBV12-3/TRBV12-4 | . | few
CASSRGFAYEQYF | TGTGCCAGCAGTCGGGGTTTTGCCTACGAGCAGTACTTC | TRBJ2-7 | TRBV27 | . | many
CASRRQEGETQYF | TGTGCCAGCAGGAGACAGGAGGGAGAGACCCAGTACTTC | TRBJ2-5 | TRBV28 | . | many
CASTSTGTYEQYF | TGTGCCAGCACCTCGACCGGTACCTACGAGCAGTACTTC | TRBJ2-7 | TRBV27 | . | few
CASSLAGGNNSPLHF | TGTGCCAGCAGCTTGGCGGGGGGCAATAATTCACCCCTCCACTTT | TRBJ1-6 | TRBV6-1 | . | many
CASSSPTGTNSPLHF | TGTGCCAGCAGCTCTCCAACAGGGACTAATTCACCCCTCCACTTT | TRBJ1-6 | TRBV7-2 | . | .
CASSDGGALIEQFF | TGTGCCAGCAGTGACGGCGGCGCGTTAATTGAGCAGTTCTTC | TRBJ2-1 | TRBV2 | . | many
CASSQGTGSGYGYTF | TGTGCCAGCAGCCAAGGAACAGGGAGCGGATATGGCTACACCTTC | TRBJ1-2 | TRBV3-1 | . | many
CSVEWATGTEAFF | TGCAGCGTTGAATGGGCCACGGGAACTGAAGCTTTCTTT | TRBJ1-1 | TRBV29-1 | . | few
CASSEATATYGYTF | TGTGCCAGCAGTGAAGCGACAGCAACATATGGCTACACCTTC | TRBJ1-2 | TRBV6-2/TRBV6-3 | . | few
CASSYVQLDNSPLHF | TGTGCCAGCAGTTATGTTCAGCTTGATAATTCACCCCTCCACTTT | TRBJ1-6 | TRBV6-9 | . | few
CASSGKPGPGANVLTF | TGCGCCAGCAGCGGAAAGCCAGGGCCTGGGGCCAACGTCCTGACTTTC | TRBJ2-6 | TRBV5-1 | . | .
CASSSRTRARANYEQYF | TGTGCCAGCAGTTCCCGAACCCGTGCAAGAGCGAACTACGAGCAGTACTTC | TRBJ2-7 | TRBV27 | . | .
CAWSNRGNGYTF | TGTGCCTGGAGCAACAGGGGAAATGGCTACACCTTC | TRBJ1-2 | TRBV30 | TRBD1 | many
CASSQDGHPTDTQYF | TGTGCCAGCAGCCAAGATGGACACCCAACAGATACGCAGTATTTT | TRBJ2-3 | TRBV3-1 | . | many
CSARDRLRHTYNEQFF | TGCAGTGCTAGAGATCGGCTCCGACATACGTACAATGAGCAGTTCTTC | TRBJ2-1 | TRBV20-1 | . | many
CASSLGKYEQYF | TGTGCCAGCAGCTTGGGGAAATACGAGCAGTACTTC | TRBJ2-7 | TRBV5-1 | . | many
CASSPVMDSQETQYF | TGCGCCAGCAGCCCTGTCATGGACAGCCAAGAGACCCAGTACTTC | TRBJ2-5 | TRBV4-1 | . | .
CASSLEGTASNQPQHF | TGTGCCAGCAGCTTAGAGGGGACGGCTAGCAATCAGCCCCAGCATTTT | TRBJ1-5 | TRBV28 | . | many
CASSSRTDSTDTQYF | TGTGCCAGCAGCAGCCGGACAGATAGCACAGATACGCAGTATTTT | TRBJ2-3 | TRBV11-2 | . | many
CSARDWQGAVYNEQFF | TGCAGTGCTAGAGATTGGCAGGGGGCAGTCTACAATGAGCAGTTCTTC | TRBJ2-1 | TRBV20-1 | TRBD1 | many
CASSEGLRQWGQFF | TGTGCCAGCAGCGAGGGGCTCCGCCAGTGGGGACAGTTCTTC | TRBJ2-1 | TRBV28 | . | .
CSVQGAYEQYF | TGCAGCGTTCAGGGCGCCTACGAGCAGTACTTC | TRBJ2-7 | TRBV29-1 | . | few
CASSYISRLAGANEQFF | TGTGCCAGCAGTTACATTTCGCGACTAGCGGGAGCCAATGAGCAGTTCTTC | TRBJ2-1 | TRBV6-5 | TRBD2 | many
CASSFQGRGNTIYF | TGTGCCAGCAGTTTCCAGGGGCGCGGAAACACCATATATTTT | TRBJ1-3 | TRBV12-3/TRBV12-4 | . | few
CASWGQNIQYF | TGTGCCAGCTGGGGGCAAAACATTCAGTACTTC | TRBJ2-4 | TRBV6-1 | . | many
CASSSHDRQGARSYTF | TGTGCCAGCAGCTCCCACGACCGGCAGGGGGCTAGGAGCTACACCTTC | TRBJ1-2 | TRBV11-2 | TRBD1 | many
CATATYANTGELFF | TGTGCCACAGCGACCTACGCGAACACCGGGGAGCTGTTTTTT | TRBJ2-2 | TRBV6-1 | . | many
CASSSIRDTNEQFF | TGTGCCAGCAGTTCAATCCGGGACACCAATGAGCAGTTCTTC | TRBJ2-1 | TRBV27 | . | few
CASSLETSGSRHNEQFF | TGTGCCAGCAGCTTAGAAACTAGCGGGAGCAGGCACAATGAGCAGTTCTTC | TRBJ2-1 | TRBV7-8 | TRBD2 | many
CASSVSGQYEQYF | TGTGCCAGCAGTGTAAGTGGACAATACGAGCAGTACTTC | TRBJ2-7 | TRBV28 | . | many
CASSQPGQDYEQYF | TGTGCCAGCAGCCAACCGGGACAGGATTACGAGCAGTACTTC | TRBJ2-7 | TRBV3-1 | TRBD1 | .
CASSGMDGNYGYTF | TGCGCCAGCAGCGGTATGGATGGGAACTATGGCTACACCTTC | TRBJ1-2 | TRBV5-1 | . | many
CASSLYAATYEQYF | TGTGCCAGCAGCTTGTACGCCGCCACCTACGAGCAGTACTTC | TRBJ2-7 | TRBV5-6 | . | .
CASSLGDRGQPQHF | TGTGCCAGCAGCTTAGGGGACAGGGGTCAGCCCCAGCATTTT | TRBJ1-5 | TRBV11-2 | TRBD1 | many
CASRPSIRDGPTYEQYF | TGTGCCAGCCGTCCCTCCATACGGGACGGACCAACCTACGAGCAGTACTTC | TRBJ2-7 | TRBV7-9 | . | few
CAWSVRGREQFF | TGTGCCTGGAGTGTACGGGGCCGGGAGCAGTTCTTC | TRBJ2-1 | TRBV30 | . | .
CASSPRAIYEQYF | TGTGCCAGCAGTCCCCGGGCCATCTACGAGCAGTACTTC | TRBJ2-7 | TRBV6-1 | . | .
CASSPLSGRIGF | TGTGCCAGCAGCCCCCTGAGCGGGAGGATAGGGTTC | TRBJ2-1 | TRBV9 | TRBD2 | .